These T cell receptor beta chains were read from a single sample in a study of blood T cell repertoires in COVID-19. Sequenced by immunoSEQ multiplex PCR; TCRdb stores in-frame clones only, minus some. This sample has tens of thousands of clones, with 82% found just once. The sample comprised peripheral blood. The receptors originated from a human donor in a cohort sampled during active COVID-19. The CDR3 runs from the conserved cysteine through the conserved F or W. The D gene is left open where the match is weak. Clone sizes are given selectively: once, few, many, or a class where the clone is expanded.

v_gene	d_gene	j_gene	abundance	CDR3aa	CDR3nt
TRBV6-6	-	TRBJ1-3	-	CASSLRGNTIYF	TGTGCCAGCAGTTTACGAGGGAACACCATATATTTT
TRBV5-4	-	TRBJ1-3	-	CASSLVRGNSGNTIYF	TGTGCCAGCAGCTTGGTAAGGGGAAATTCCGGAAACACCATATATTTT
TRBV2	-	TRBJ1-5	-	CATGATGSYQPQHF	TGTGCCACAGGGGCCACAGGGTCTTATCAGCCCCAGCATTTT
TRBV7-2	TRBD1	TRBJ1-2	-	CASSPGTGQNYGYTF	TGTGCCAGCAGCCCCGGGACAGGGCAGAACTATGGCTACACCTTC
TRBV6-5	-	TRBJ2-5	-	CASSKRQGLETQYF	TGTGCCAGCAGTAAACGTCAGGGACTTGAGACCCAGTACTTC
TRBV7-9	TRBD1	TRBJ2-7	-	CASSFGQGDSYEQYF	TGTGCCAGCAGCTTTGGGCAGGGGGACTCCTACGAGCAGTACTTC
TRBV2	TRBD1	TRBJ1-2	once	CASSTTGGYGYTF	TGTGCCAGCAGTACGACAGGGGGATATGGCTACACCTTC
TRBV15	TRBD1	TRBJ2-1	-	CATSRDRGPYNEQFF	TGTGCCACCAGCAGAGACAGGGGGCCGTACAATGAGCAGTTCTTC
TRBV15	TRBD1	TRBJ1-1	-	CATSDREKNTEAFF	TGTGCCACCAGCGACAGGGAAAAGAACACTGAAGCTTTCTTT
TRBV5-1	TRBD1	TRBJ2-7	-	CASSWGQGGEQYF	TGCGCCAGCAGTTGGGGACAGGGCGGCGAGCAGTACTTC
TRBV4-3	-	TRBJ1-2	-	CASSQIQDRFYGYTF	TGCGCCAGCAGCCAAATTCAGGACAGATTCTATGGCTACACCTTC
TRBV7-9	TRBD1	TRBJ2-7	few	CASSYGQGGLYEQYF	TGTGCCAGCAGTTACGGACAGGGGGGCCTCTACGAGCAGTACTTC
TRBV5-1	TRBD2	TRBJ2-7	-	CASSLVGLASYEQYF	TGCGCCAGCAGCTTGGTGGGACTAGCATCCTACGAGCAGTACTTC
TRBV5-1	-	TRBJ1-3	-	CASSEGTGIAGNTIYF	TGCGCCAGCAGCGAGGGCACAGGGATAGCTGGAAACACCATATATTTT
TRBV2	TRBD2	TRBJ2-5	-	CASKGTGTSGGRAQYF	TGTGCCAGCAAGGGGACCGGGACTAGCGGGGGAAGGGCCCAGTACTTC
TRBV11-1	TRBD1	TRBJ1-1	-	CATSTGMNTEAFF	TGTGCCACCTCGACAGGGATGAACACTGAAGCTTTCTTT
TRBV7-8	-	TRBJ1-5	-	CASSQTGGNQPQHF	TGTGCCAGCAGCCAAACAGGCGGCAATCAGCCCCAGCATTTT
TRBV5-6	-	TRBJ1-1	-	CASSYGTTLSEAFF	TGTGCCAGCAGCTACGGGACAACACTTTCCGAAGCTTTCTTT
TRBV2	-	TRBJ1-4	-	CASSRGGSESEKLFF	TGTGCCAGCAGCCGTGGGGGCTCAGAGTCTGAAAAACTGTTTTTT
TRBV2	-	TRBJ2-5	few	CASMTPAGAETQYF	TGTGCCAGCATGACCCCTGCAGGGGCGGAGACCCAGTACTTC
TRBV5-1	-	TRBJ1-6	-	CASSYSSHSPLHF	TGCGCCAGCAGCTATAGTTCGCATTCACCCCTCCACTTT
TRBV4-1	TRBD1	TRBJ2-7	-	CASSQDGTDYEQYF	TGCGCCAGCAGCCAAGATGGGACAGACTACGAGCAGTACTTC
TRBV11-3	-	TRBJ1-1	-	CASSLTGNTEAFF	TGTGCCAGCAGCTTAACGGGTAACACTGAAGCTTTCTTT
TRBV5-4	TRBD2	TRBJ2-5	-	CASRSGLAGDQETQYF	TGTGCCAGCAGATCCGGACTAGCGGGGGACCAAGAGACCCAGTACTTC
TRBV30	-	TRBJ1-1	-	CAWLSPGALNTEAFF	TGTGCCTGGCTCTCCCCAGGGGCCTTGAACACTGAAGCTTTCTTT
TRBV5-1	TRBD1	TRBJ2-7	-	CASSLGTGAYEQYF	TGCGCCAGCAGCTTGGGGACAGGGGCCTACGAGCAGTACTTC
TRBV10-3	TRBD2	TRBJ2-7	-	CAISGTRGNYEQYF	TGTGCCATCAGTGGGACTAGAGGTAACTACGAGCAGTACTTC
TRBV4-2	-	TRBJ1-1	few	CASSHREGTTEAFF	TGTGCCAGCAGCCACCGAGAAGGGACTACTGAAGCTTTCTTT
TRBV5-1	TRBD1	TRBJ1-3	once	CASSLAPLQGANTIYF	TGCGCCAGCAGCTTGGCCCCCCTTCAGGGGGCGAACACCATATATTTT